This passage covers 8 T cell receptor beta chains from one sample sequenced in a study of cytomegalovirus exposure and HLA in healthy donors. This table comes from immunoSEQ multiplex PCR, and its TCRdb copy is limited to in-frame clones, with some not included. Of approximately 99,000 clones listed, around 95% are singletons. Sequenced: PBMCs. These TCRs come from a woman aged 18-29 years in good health and CMV-seronegative.

DNA for the CDR3: TGTGCCAGCAGGCTCAGGGGGTACTCTGGAAACACCATATATTTT. Protein: CASRLRGYSGNTIYF. This sequence joins TRBV6-4 and TRBJ1-3; 7 bases fit TRBD1. The CDR3 extends over 15 amino acids. The germline gives CDR1 MRHNA, CDR2 SNTAGT. The junction had 5 bases not matched to a gene; V was cut back by 6 bases and J by 0 bases.

The chain links TRBV6-1 to TRBJ1-2; D may be TRBD1 (6 bases). The CDR3 is made up of 15 amino acids. Germline V lookup: CDR1 MNHNS, CDR2 SASEGT. V lost 4 bases to trimming and J lost 0 bases, with 12 bases between them. This chain's CDR3 is CASSGIQGANYGYTF. The CDR3 bases are TGTGCCAGCAGTGGGATACAGGGTGCTAACTATGGCTACACCTTC.

The V and J genes are TRBV25-1 and TRBJ2-7; 7 nucleotides line up with TRBD1. The ends lost 1 base at V and 1 base at J; junction bases unmatched: 4. CDR1 is MGHDK and CDR2 is SYGVNS in the germline V gene. This CDR3 spans 15 amino acids. In DNA, the CDR3 is TGTGCCAGCAGTGAATCCGGGACAGCGTCCTACGAGCAGTACTTC. It yields the protein CASSESGTASYEQYF.

The J gene is TRBJ1-1, the V gene TRBV2; D gene uncertain. CDR1 is SNHLY, CDR2 FYNNEI, per germline. The CDR3 contains 14 residues. V was clipped by 5 bases and J by 1 base, with 11 bases between them. The CDR3 sequence: CASSYNSWNTEAFF. CDR3 bases: TGTGCCAGCAGTTATAACAGCTGGAACACTGAAGCTTTCTTT.

The genes are TRBV7-2 and TRBJ2-3, with 8 bases fitting TRBD2. The CDR3 runs 13 residues. Germline V gene lookup returns CDR1 SGHTA and CDR2 FQGNSA. V was pared by 8 bases and J by 5 bases, with 6 bases of the junction left unmatched. The CDR3 bases are TGTGCCAGCGGTCCGGGGGGGCGAGATACGCAGTATTTT. Amino acid sequence: CASGPGGRDTQYF.

The chain has TRBV11-3 and TRBJ2-5, with 8 positions matching TRBD2. This CDR3 is 16 amino acids long. The V gene's germline CDR1 is SGHNT and CDR2 YENEEA. V was clipped by 1 base and J by 4 bases; unmatched bases: 8. For the CDR3, the DNA is TGTGCCAGCAGCTTAGGAGTGGGACTAGAAACAGAGACCCAGTACTTC. Encoded protein: CASSLGVGLETETQYF.

This chain connects TRBV5-1 to TRBJ2-6; TRBD2 is a possible D gene (5 bases). CDR3 size: 15 residues. V lost 1 base, J lost 1 base, and 6 bases lay in between. Germline V gives CDR1 SGHRS, CDR2 YFSETQ. CDR3 sequence (DNA): TGCGCCAGCAGCTTGCGGGGTTCTGGGGCCAACGTCCTGACTTTC. Amino acid sequence: CASSLRGSGANVLTF.

The count of this clone is one. V and J are TRBV10-3 and TRBJ2-5, with D tentatively TRBD1 (6 bases). CDR3 size: 13 residues. Trimming removed 8 bases at V and 1 base at J, with 11 bases between. Germline assignment: CDR1 ENHRY and CDR2 SYGVKD. CDR3 DNA: TGTGCCATCGGGGACACCATCCAAGAGACCCAGTACTTC. It is translated as CAIGDTIQETQYF.